Following are 25 T cell receptor beta chains from one sample sequenced in a study of T cells expressing NK-cell markers. TCRdb re-called the 5' RACE reads; every CDR3 protein appears as one record, without DNA. The sample has fewer than 400,000 distinct CDR3 sequences. The sequenced material came from blood T cells: a sorted CD56 or NKG2C T cell subset, CD4+ or CD8+ T cells, or bulk PBMC T cells (not recorded which). The receptors were gathered from a man aged 18-69 years in good health.

The chain joins TRBV18 to TRBJ2-5; TCRdb's D call of TRBD1 is untestable without DNA. The CDR3 totals 15 residues. Germline V gene sequence: CDR1 KGHSH, CDR2 LQKENI. CDR3 protein: CASSPWTGIGETQYF.

The J gene is TRBJ1-1, the V gene TRBV6-5. The CDR3 runs to 16 residues. Per germline, CDR1 MNHEY and CDR2 SVGAGI. The CDR3: CASSYESGTLGTEAFF.

The chain couples TRBV3-1 to TRBJ2-1; no DNA is available, so the TRBD1 call from TCRdb remains unchecked. Per the germline V gene, CDR1 is LGHDT and CDR2 is YNNKEL (reference sequence). The CDR3 is 16 residues long. The CDR3 here is CASSLNPGGTYNEQFF.

This rearrangement joins TRBV12-5 to TRBJ2-7; TCRdb returns TRBD1, unconfirmable since there is no DNA. The CDR3 consists of 14 residues. Germline CDR1 is LGHNT and CDR2 is FRNRAP. The CDR3 protein is CASGNLGGVHEQYF.

The genes are TRBV30 and TRBJ1-6; lacking DNA, the TRBD1 call made by TCRdb goes unchecked. The CDR3 has 17 amino acids. CDR1 is GTSNPN and CDR2 is SVGIG in the germline V gene (reference sequence). CDR3 amino acids: CAWTPHLWERKNSPLHF.

CDR3 loop: CSAVSGSSYNEQFF. V and J are TRBV20-1 and TRBJ2-1; TCRdb selects TRBD2, and the lack of DNA leaves this call unchecked. CDR1 is DFQATT, CDR2 SNEGSKA, per germline (reference sequence). CDR3 length: 14 amino acids.

This rearrangement joins TRBV5-4 to TRBJ2-5; there is no DNA to check the TCRdb D call of TRBD1. The germline gives CDR1 SGHNT, CDR2 YYREEE (reference sequence). The CDR3 is 13 amino acids. Here the CDR3 reads CASSLGPLETQYF.

The chain recombines TRBV12-3 or TRBV12-4 with TRBJ2-3; TCRdb reports TRBD1, a call that lacks DNA to check it against. The CDR3 extends over 17 amino acids. Here the CDR3 reads CASSFRYLGGEGDTQYF.

The chain combines TRBV12-2 with TRBJ1-1. TRBV12-2 is classified as a pseudogene. This CDR3 contains 16 residues. The CDR3 spells CASRRPVGEKGTEAFF.

V and J are TRBV7-6 and TRBJ2-1. CDR1 and CDR2 from the germline V gene are SGHVS and FNYEAQ. The CDR3 runs 15 residues. The CDR3 loop is CASSLRRGSHDEQFF.

The J gene is TRBJ2-7, the V gene TRBV9; TCRdb reports TRBD1, a call that lacks DNA to check it against. The germline V gene has CDR1 SGDLS and CDR2 YYNGEE. This CDR3 is 18 amino acids long. This CDR3 reads CASSPRTEWDRGDYEQYF. Together with reference TRBV9 and TRBJ2-7, the CDR3 gives the full variable domain: DSGVTQTPKHLITATGQRVTLRCSPRSGDLSVYWYQQSLDQGLQFLIQYYNGEERAKGNILERFSAQQFPDLHSELNLSSLELGDSALYFCASSPRTEWDRGDYEQYFGPGTRLTVT.

The chain employs TRBV18 and TRBJ1-6; the D gene TCRdb calls, TRBD1, cannot be checked with no DNA. The CDR3 is 16 residues long. In germline, CDR1 is KGHSH, CDR2 LQKENI. This CDR3 is CASSLRDIRKEIPLHF. The full variable domain, rest sourced from reference TRBV18 and TRBJ1-6, is NAGVMQNPRHLVRRRGQEARLRCSPMKGHSHVYWYRQLPEEGLKFMVYLQKENIIDESGMPKERFSAEFPKEGPSILRIQQVVRGDSAAYFCASSLRDIRKEIPLHFGNGTRLTVT.

The rearrangement uses TRBV6-2 or TRBV6-3 and TRBJ2-7; TCRdb returns TRBD2, unconfirmable since there is no DNA. This CDR3 region has 12 residues. Germline loops: CDR1 MNHEY, CDR2 SVGEGT. The chain's CDR3 is CASRRAGDEQYF.

This chain links TRBV28 with TRBJ2-7; TCRdb proposes TRBD1, but this gene call is untestable without DNA. Germline V gene sequence: CDR1 MDHEN, CDR2 SYDVKM. The CDR3 totals 14 residues. The CDR3 loop reads CASSDGTGGNEQYF.

The chain carries TRBV29-1 and TRBJ1-1; the D call of TRBD1 rests on TCRdb alone, since no DNA is present to check it. Germline-derived CDR1 and CDR2 are SQVTM and ANQGSEA. This CDR3 contains 14 residues. CDR3 in amino acids: CSARKAGRNTEAFF.

The genes are TRBV19 and TRBJ2-7. CDR1 and CDR2 from the germline V gene are LNHDA and SQIVND (reference sequence). The CDR3 contains 13 residues. The CDR3 sequence: CASSSDSSYEQYF.

The CDR3 spells CASSLAPGLAGHEQFF. This rearrangement joins TRBV7-7 to TRBJ2-1; TCRdb calls TRBD2, which cannot be checked without DNA. Looked up from germline, CDR1 is SSHAT and CDR2 is FNYEAQ (reference sequence). This CDR3 comprises 16 residues.

The CDR3 protein is CASTRTPGQGFGQTGELFF. J is TRBJ2-2 and V is TRBV12-3 or TRBV12-4; TCRdb's D call of TRBD1 is untestable without DNA. There are 19 residues in the CDR3.

The chain combines TRBV18 with TRBJ2-3; TCRdb's assignment of TRBD1 cannot be checked, as there is no DNA. CDR1 and CDR2 (germline): KGHSH, LQKENI. The length of the CDR3 is 15 residues. The CDR3 here is CASSDPPTDTDTQYF.

V is TRBV20-1 and J is TRBJ2-4; TCRdb names TRBD2, which stays unverified in the absence of DNA. The CDR3 spans 13 residues. The germline V gene has CDR1 DFQATT and CDR2 SNEGSKA (reference sequence). This chain's CDR3 is CSAPTAAKNIQYF.

This chain joins TRBV3-1 and TRBJ1-6; no DNA is available, so the TRBD1 call from TCRdb remains unchecked. The germline V gene has CDR1 LGHDT and CDR2 YNNKEL (reference sequence). The CDR3 has 16 amino acids. CDR3: CASSQARRTGGSPLHF.

The V gene is TRBV12-3 or TRBV12-4, the J gene TRBJ2-1; no DNA is available, so the TRBD1 call from TCRdb remains unchecked. The CDR3 runs to 17 residues. CDR3 residues: CASSSGQGSGYYNEQFF.

The chain joins TRBV21-1 to TRBJ1-3. TRBV21-1 is termed a pseudogene. The CDR3 is made up of 15 amino acids. The CDR3 here is CASSKRIVKGYTIYF.

V is TRBV9 and J is TRBJ2-1; the D gene TCRdb calls, TRBD1, cannot be checked with no DNA. The length of the CDR3 is 14 residues. The germline V gene encodes CDR1 SGDLS and CDR2 YYNGEE. CDR3 sequence: CASSVRLGENEQFF.

The rearrangement joins TRBV20-1 to TRBJ2-3; the TRBD2 assignment by TCRdb is unverifiable without DNA. This CDR3 is 18 amino acids long. CDR1 is DFQATT and CDR2 is SNEGSKA in the germline V gene (reference sequence). CDR3 region: CSARDMRLAGGREDTQYF.